This T cell receptor (beta chain) was profiled in a study of blood T cells in healthy people across ages. Study-wide points: Without sorted subsets, naive and antigen-experienced compartments could not be conclusively compared.

It was around 10 milliliters of peripheral blood that were drawn from each donor. With regard to this clonotype: Antigen: not known.

With 6 bases clipped from V and 1 base from J, the junction kept 8 bases outside the gene matches. CDR3 length: 15 residues. Germline V gene data show CDR1 as MGHRA and CDR2 as YSYEKL. Through a sample-barcoded 5' primer and a J-beta primer mix, a second PCR was run for roughly 6 to 11 cycles. MiXCR, applied by TCRdb to the 5' RACE reads, yields one record per CDR3 protein. The table has 2 million or so distinct CDR3 sequences, approximately 50% seen once. This clonotype was obtained from a woman between 35 and 50 years old in good health. Sequenced input: blood. The rearrangement uses TRBV4-1 and TRBJ1-1; 7 nucleotides align to TRBD1. In DNA form, the CDR3 reads TGCGCCAGCAGTTCGACACAGGGGACGAACACTGAAGCTTTCTTT. Protein product: CASSSTQGTNTEAFF.